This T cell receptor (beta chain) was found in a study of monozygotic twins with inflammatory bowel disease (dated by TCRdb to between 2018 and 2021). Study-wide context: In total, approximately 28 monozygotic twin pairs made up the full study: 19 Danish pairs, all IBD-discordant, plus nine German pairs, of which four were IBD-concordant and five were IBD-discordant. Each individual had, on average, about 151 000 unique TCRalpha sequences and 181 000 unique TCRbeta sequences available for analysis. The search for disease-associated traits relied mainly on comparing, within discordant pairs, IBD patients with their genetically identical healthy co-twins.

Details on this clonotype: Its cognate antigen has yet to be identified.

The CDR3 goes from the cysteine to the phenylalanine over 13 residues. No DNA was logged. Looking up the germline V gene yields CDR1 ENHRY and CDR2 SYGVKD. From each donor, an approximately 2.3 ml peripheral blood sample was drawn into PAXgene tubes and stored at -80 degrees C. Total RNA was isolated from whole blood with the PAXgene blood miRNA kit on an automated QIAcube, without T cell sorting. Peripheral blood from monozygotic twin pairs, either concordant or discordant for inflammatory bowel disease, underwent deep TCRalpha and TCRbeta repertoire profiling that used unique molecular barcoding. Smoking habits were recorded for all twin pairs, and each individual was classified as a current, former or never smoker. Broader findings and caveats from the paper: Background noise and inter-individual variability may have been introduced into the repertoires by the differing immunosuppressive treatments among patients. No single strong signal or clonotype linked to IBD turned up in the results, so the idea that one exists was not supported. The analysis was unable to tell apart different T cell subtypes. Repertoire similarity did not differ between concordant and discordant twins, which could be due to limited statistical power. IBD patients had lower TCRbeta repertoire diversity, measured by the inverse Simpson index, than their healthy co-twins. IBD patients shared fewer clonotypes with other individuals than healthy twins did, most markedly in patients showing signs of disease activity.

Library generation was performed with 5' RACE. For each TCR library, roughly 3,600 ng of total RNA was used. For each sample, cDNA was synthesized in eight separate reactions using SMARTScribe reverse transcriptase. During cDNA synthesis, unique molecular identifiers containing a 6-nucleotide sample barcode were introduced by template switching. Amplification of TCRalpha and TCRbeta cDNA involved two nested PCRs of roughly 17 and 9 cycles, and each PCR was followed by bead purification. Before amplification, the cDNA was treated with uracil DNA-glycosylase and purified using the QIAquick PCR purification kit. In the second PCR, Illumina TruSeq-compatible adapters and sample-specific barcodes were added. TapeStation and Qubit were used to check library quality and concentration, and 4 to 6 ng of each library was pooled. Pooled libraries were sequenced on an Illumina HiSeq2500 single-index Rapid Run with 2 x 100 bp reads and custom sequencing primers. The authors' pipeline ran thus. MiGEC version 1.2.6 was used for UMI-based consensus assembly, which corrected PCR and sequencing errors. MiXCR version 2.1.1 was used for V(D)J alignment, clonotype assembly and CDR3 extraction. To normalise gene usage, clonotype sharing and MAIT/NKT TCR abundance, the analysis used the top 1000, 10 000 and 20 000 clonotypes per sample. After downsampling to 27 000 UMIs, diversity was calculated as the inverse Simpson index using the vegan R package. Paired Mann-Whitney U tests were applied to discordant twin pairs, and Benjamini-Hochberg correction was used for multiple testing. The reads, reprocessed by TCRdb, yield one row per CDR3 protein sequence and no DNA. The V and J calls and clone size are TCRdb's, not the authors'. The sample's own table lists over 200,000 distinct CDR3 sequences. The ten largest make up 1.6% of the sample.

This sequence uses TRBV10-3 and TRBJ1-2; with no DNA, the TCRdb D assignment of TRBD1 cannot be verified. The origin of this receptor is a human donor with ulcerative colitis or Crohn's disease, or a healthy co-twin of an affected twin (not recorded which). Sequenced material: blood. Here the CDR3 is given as CAIRWTGVGGYTF.